These 28 T cell receptor beta chains were sequenced from one sample in a study of blood T cell repertoires in COVID-19. The table came from immunoSEQ multiplex PCR; TCRdb's copy has only in-frame clones and leaves some out. The table includes over 120,000 clones, roughly 79% detected once. The sample comprised peripheral blood. Every receptor here comes from a human donor in a cohort sampled during active COVID-19.

The V and J genes are TRBV29-1 and TRBJ2-5; a weak D match, TRBD1 (5 bases). Trimming removed 3 bases from V and 5 bases from J, with 10 bases in between. CDR1 is SQVTM, CDR2 ANQGSEA, per germline. CDR3 size: 12 residues. The DNA for the CDR3 is TGCAGCGTTGACTCGGCAGGGGAGACCCAGTACTTC. It yields the protein CSVDSAGETQYF.

The V gene is TRBV5-4, the J gene TRBJ2-5; possible D gene TRBD2, 6 bases. This CDR3 has 15 residues. The germline V gene has CDR1 SGHNT and CDR2 YYREEE (reference sequence). Trimming cost V 4 bases and J 3 bases, with 16 bases left between them. The CDR3 protein is CASSTDYRTKETQYF. Here the CDR3 DNA reads TGTGCCAGCAGCACGGACTACCGGACCAAAGAGACCCAGTACTTC.

The chain has TRBV7-2 and TRBJ2-5, with D perhaps matching TRBD1 (6 bases). CDR3 length equals 16 residues. Germline loops: CDR1 SGHTA, CDR2 FQGNSA. V shed 5 bases and J shed 4 bases, with 20 bases lying between them. The CDR3 loop reads CASSPQGRVRGETQYF. In nucleotides, the CDR3 is TGTGCCAGCAGCCCGCAGGGGCGGGTAAGGGGAGAGACCCAGTACTTC.

The chain carries TRBV28 and TRBJ2-3; 7 bases match TRBD2. Germline V gene lookup returns CDR1 MDHEN and CDR2 SYDVKM. The CDR3 contains 16 residues. Losses at the gene ends were 5 bases for V and 3 bases for J; bases not matched to a gene: 11. The CDR3 DNA reads as TGTGCCAGCAGTCGGATTGGGGGAGGGGAAACAGATACGCAGTATTTT. Protein product: CASSRIGGGETDTQYF.

The chain links TRBV27 to TRBJ2-7; possible D gene TRBD2, 6 bases. Looked up from germline, CDR1 is MNHEY and CDR2 is SMNVEV (reference sequence). The CDR3 loop spans 17 amino acids. V was cut by 3 bases and J by 2 bases, with 20 bases left in between. DNA for the CDR3: TGTGCCAGCAGTTTCTTCTCCGGGACTCCTAAACCCTACGAGCAGTACTTC. This gives the protein CASSFFSGTPKPYEQYF.

The CDR3 reads CSARQGAYEQYF. DNA for the CDR3: TGCAGCGCACGACAGGGGGCTTACGAGCAGTACTTC. The V and J genes are TRBV29-1 and TRBJ2-7; 10 bases are shared with TRBD1. The CDR3 extends over 12 amino acids. Germline V gene sequence: CDR1 SQVTM, CDR2 ANQGSEA. After removal of 7 bases from V and 4 bases from J, the junction contained 4 bases not matched to a gene.

The chain carries TRBV28 and TRBJ1-1; D gene unclear. This CDR3 contains 11 residues. The V and J ends lost 5 bases and 9 bases respectively, with 10 bases between them. Per germline, CDR1 MDHEN and CDR2 SYDVKM. The chain's CDR3 is CASSHTYQAFF. CDR3 bases: TGTGCCAGCAGTCATACCTATCAAGCTTTCTTT.

The V gene is TRBV6-5, the J gene TRBJ2-7; 8 bases match TRBD1. V was pared by 5 bases and J by 4 bases, with 10 bases of the junction left unmatched. The CDR3 runs 15 residues. Germline V CDR1 and CDR2: MNHEY, SVGAGI. Here the CDR3 reads CASSPRGTGDYEQYF. The CDR3 DNA reads as TGTGCCAGCAGTCCACGTGGGACAGGAGATTACGAGCAGTACTTC.

V gene TRBV5-1 combines with J gene TRBJ2-1, with 8 bases matching TRBD2. CDR1 is SGHRS, CDR2 YFSETQ, per germline. V lost 0 bases and J lost 9; bases outside the gene matches: 11. The CDR3 length is 16 residues. The CDR3 loop is CASSLAVTSGGSEQFF. For the CDR3, the DNA is TGCGCCAGCAGCTTGGCGGTAACTAGCGGTGGCAGTGAGCAGTTCTTC. Based on the CDR3 plus reference TRBV5-1 and TRBJ2-1, the full variable domain is KAGVTQTPRYLIKTRGQQVTLSCSPISGHRSVSWYQQTPGQGLQFLFEYFSETQRNKGNFPGRFSGRQFSNSRSEMNVSTLELGDSALYLCASSLAVTSGGSEQFFGPGTRLTVL.

This chain joins TRBV27 and TRBJ2-1, with D possibly TRBD2 on 5 matching bases. The CDR3 loop spans 11 amino acids. Trimming removed 7 bases at V and 10 bases at J, with 11 bases between. Per the germline V gene, CDR1 is MNHEY and CDR2 is SMNVEV (reference sequence). CDR3 coding DNA: TGTGCCAGCACTCGGGGAGTCGAGCAGTTCTTC. Encoded protein: CASTRGVEQFF.

The CDR3 nucleotides read TGCAGCTCCGTTAGGGGAACGGAGACCCAGTACTTC. Its protein is CSSVRGTETQYF. The genes are TRBV29-1 and TRBJ2-5, with D possibly matching TRBD1 (5 bases). Germline V gives CDR1 SQVTM, CDR2 ANQGSEA. The V end lost 8 bases, the J end lost 5 bases, and 15 bases lay between the germline ends. The CDR3 extends over 12 amino acids.

The J gene is TRBJ2-3, the V gene TRBV6-5; D is ambiguous. Germline V gene data show CDR1 as MNHEY and CDR2 as SVGAGI. Between the trimmed V and J ends, which lost 7 bases and 2 bases, there was a span of 7 bases. This CDR3 is 12 amino acids long. The CDR3 loop reads CASNQVTDTQYF. The CDR3 DNA reads TGTGCCAGCAATCAGGTCACAGATACGCAGTATTTT.

The chain recombines TRBV28 with TRBJ1-1; tentatively, D is TRBD1 (5 bases). The CDR3 length is 15 residues. V gave up 5 bases and J gave up 4 bases, with 17 bases separating them. Germline V gives CDR1 MDHEN, CDR2 SYDVKM. For the CDR3, the DNA is TGTGCCAGCAGTCCACCCCAGGGCGGGGGCACTGAAGCTTTCTTT. Translation: CASSPPQGGGTEAFF.

The chain uses TRBV28 and TRBJ1-5; 7 nucleotides align to TRBD1. The CDR3 contains 15 residues. Germline CDR1 reads MDHEN; CDR2 reads SYDVKM. J gave up 3 bases and V 4 bases, and 6 bases lay outside the gene matches. The CDR3 region is CASSSKGGFNQPQHF. The CDR3 region has the DNA TGTGCCAGCAGTTCGAAAGGGGGCTTCAATCAGCCCCAGCATTTT.

The chain couples TRBV28 to TRBJ2-2; D gene uncertain. From germline, CDR1 is MDHEN and CDR2 SYDVKM. With 7 bases removed from V and 1 base from J, the gap between germline ends came to 10 bases. The CDR3 has 14 residues. For the CDR3, the DNA is TGTGCCAGCATGACGCGGAAGAACACCGGGGAGCTGTTTTTT. Amino acid sequence: CASMTRKNTGELFF.

The chain carries TRBV9 and TRBJ1-6, with D tentatively TRBD1 (5 bases). Per the germline V gene, CDR1 is SGDLS and CDR2 is YYNGEE. The CDR3 has 15 residues. V was trimmed by 0 bases and J by 7 bases, leaving 11 bases between them. CDR3 sequence (DNA): TGTGCCAGCAGCGTAGGTCCCAGGGAAAATTCACCCCTCCACTTT. Its protein is CASSVGPRENSPLHF.

This clone was recorded a few times. The chain employs TRBV20-1 and TRBJ2-4; TRBD1 might be the D (5 bases). The CDR3 has 16 residues. Germline CDR1 is DFQATT and CDR2 is SNEGSKA (reference sequence). Trimming stripped 3 bases from V and 6 bases from J, with 21 bases between. CDR3 sequence (DNA): TGCAGTGCTAGTGCTTTGACTCCAGGGTTTGGAAACATTCAGTACTTC. This gives the protein CSASALTPGFGNIQYF.

The J gene is TRBJ1-1, the V gene TRBV29-1; 7 positions agree with TRBD1. The V gene end was trimmed by 6 bases and the J gene end by 6 bases; junction bases not matched to a gene: 7. Germline values: CDR1 SQVTM, CDR2 ANQGSEA. This CDR3 spans 12 amino acids. CDR3: CSVPRTGPEAFF. CDR3 nucleotides: TGCAGCGTCCCCCGGACAGGTCCTGAAGCTTTCTTT.

The chain combines TRBV5-4 with TRBJ2-1; no reliable D call. Germline-derived CDR1 and CDR2 are SGHNT and YYREEE (reference sequence). V lost 1 base and J lost 10, with 12 bases in between. The CDR3 runs to 13 residues. CDR3 loop: CASSLTPIKEQFF. The CDR3 DNA reads as TGTGCCAGCAGCTTGACACCAATCAAAGAGCAGTTCTTC. The full variable domain, with the rest looked up from reference TRBV5-4 and TRBJ2-1, is ETGVTQSPTHLIKTRGQQVTLRCSSQSGHNTVSWYQQALGQGPQFIFQYYREEENGRGNFPPRFSGLQFPNYSSELNVNALELDDSALYLCASSLTPIKEQFFGPGTRLTVL.

The chain uses TRBV6-2 or TRBV6-3 and TRBJ2-7; 8 bases are shared with TRBD1. Trimming cost V 0 bases and J 4 bases; bases outside gene matches: 5. This CDR3 contains 15 residues. From germline, CDR1 is MNHEY and CDR2 SVGEGT. CDR3 nucleotides: TGTGCCAGCAGTTACTCCGGGACAGGACCTTACGAGCAGTACTTC. Residues: CASSYSGTGPYEQYF.

V and J are TRBV25-1 and TRBJ2-6; weak D call: TRBD1 (6 bases). The CDR3 is 16 amino acids. Germline CDR1 reads MGHDK; CDR2 reads SYGVNS. V lost 10 bases and J 2 bases, leaving 18 bases between the germline ends. CDR3 DNA: TGTGCCACCCTCTCCTTTAAGGGGGCTGGGGCCAACGTCCTGACTTTC. The encoded protein is CATLSFKGAGANVLTF.

The chain employs TRBV28 and TRBJ2-2; TRBD1 might be the D (6 bases). The V and J ends lost 5 bases and 1 base respectively, with 11 bases between them. The CDR3 totals 15 residues. Germline CDR1 MDHEN, CDR2 SYDVKM. CDR3 in amino acids: CASSRPGQNTGELFF. The CDR3 DNA is TGTGCCAGCAGTCGACCGGGACAGAACACCGGGGAGCTGTTTTTT.

The V and J genes are TRBV7-8 and TRBJ2-2; D is uncertain. V dropped 3 bases and J dropped 6 bases, with 14 bases sitting between them. CDR1 is SGHVS, CDR2 FQNEAQ, per germline. CDR3 size: 15 residues. The CDR3 DNA is TGTGCCAGCAGCTTCCAAAAACGAAGAGCCGGGGAGCTGTTTTTT. Translating gives CASSFQKRRAGELFF.

This clone was counted only a few times. J is TRBJ2-5 and V is TRBV5-8; 8 bases map to TRBD2. Germline-derived CDR1 and CDR2 are SGHTS and YDEGEE. This CDR3 has 15 residues. Trimming removed 3 bases from V and 5 bases from J; junction bases left unmatched: 9. CDR3 DNA sequence: TGTGCCAGCAGCTCTGGGGATAGCGGGATTGAGACCCAGTACTTC. This translates into CASSSGDSGIETQYF.

V gene TRBV3-1 (or the pseudogene TRBV3-2) combines with J gene TRBJ2-1, with TRBD2 matching 7 bases. The CDR3 sequence is 15 residues long. J gave up 2 bases and V 5 bases, and 6 bases lay outside the gene matches. The germline CDR1 and CDR2 sequences are LGHDT and YNNKEL (reference sequence). The CDR3 loop is CASSWGGGAYNEQFF. The CDR3 DNA reads TGTGCCAGCAGCTGGGGGGGAGGGGCCTACAATGAGCAGTTCTTC.

In DNA form, the CDR3 reads TGCGCCAGCAGCCAAGTGGGGACAGGGCGGACTGGAAACACCATATATTTT. Residues: CASSQVGTGRTGNTIYF. This chain uses TRBV4-1 with TRBJ1-3, with 9 bases identical to TRBD1. The V and J ends lost 1 base and 2 bases, in that order; junction bases with no gene match: 6. Germline V gene lookup returns CDR1 MGHRA and CDR2 YSYEKL. This CDR3 has 17 residues.

This clone appeared a few times. This rearrangement joins TRBV29-1 to TRBJ1-2; 7 positions match TRBD1. The germline V gene encodes CDR1 SQVTM and CDR2 ANQGSEA. The length of the CDR3 is 16 residues. V trimming: 4 bases; J trimming: 2 bases; junction bases outside the gene matches: 13. This CDR3 is CSVGAEGAPGNYGYTF. CDR3 sequence (DNA): TGCAGCGTTGGGGCGGAGGGGGCGCCGGGAAACTATGGCTACACCTTC.

The V and J genes are TRBV12-3 or TRBV12-4 and TRBJ2-7; 8 nucleotides agree with TRBD1. This CDR3 is 13 amino acids long. J gave up 4 bases and V 6 bases, and 5 bases lay outside the gene matches. The CDR3 loop reads CASRGTGPYEQYF. The CDR3 DNA sequence: TGTGCCAGCAGAGGGACAGGACCTTACGAGCAGTACTTC.